Given below is one T cell receptor (beta chain) in context. Antigen unknown. Sequencing used immunoSEQ multiplex PCR; TCRdb keeps in-frame clones, though not all of them. Seen here are under 120,000 clones, approximately 92% observed once, and the top ten hold approximately 1.1%. This sample is drawn from a study of T cell responses to AZD1222 COVID-19 vaccine. Across the whole study: Researchers grouped second doses given at about 4 or about 12 weeks into one pool.

V was clipped by 2 bases and J by 0 bases, with 11 bases between them. This CDR3 is built from 15 residues. Germline V gene data show CDR1 as MNHNS and CDR2 as SASEGT. Findings of the study overall: Clonal diversity may have been underestimated, and the donors were mostly white British, with more females than males. Among those given AZD1222, only five or six were seropositive at baseline.

The material sequenced was peripheral blood, taken on day 0 of AZD1222 vaccination. The rearrangement links TRBV6-1 to TRBJ2-7; no definite D call. This clonotype was obtained from an adult in good health. CDR3: CASSELLLGSYEQYF. The CDR3 nucleotides are TGTGCCAGCAGTGAATTACTACTCGGCTCCTACGAGCAGTACTTC.